The 5 T cell receptor beta chains listed next were all sequenced from one sample in a study of OX40 agonist ivuxolimab in advanced cancers. This table comes from immunoSEQ multiplex PCR, and its TCRdb copy is limited to in-frame clones, with some not included. Seen here are approximately 70,000 clones, around 89% observed once, and the top ten hold 0.94%. The sequences come from CD4+ or CD8+ T cells sorted from blood, collected in a trial of the OX40 agonist ivuxolimab. The receptors derive from an adult with an advanced solid tumor such as melanoma, head and neck, liver or kidney cancer.

J is TRBJ2-5 and V is TRBV6-1; TRBD2 aligns across 8 bases. The CDR3 totals 15 residues. Germline-derived CDR1 and CDR2 are MNHNS and SASEGT. V was clipped by 3 bases and J by 5 bases; unmatched bases: 8. The CDR3: CASSDPGGGKETQYF. For the CDR3, the DNA is TGTGCCAGCAGTGACCCCGGGGGGGGGAAGGAGACCCAGTACTTC.

CDR3 coding DNA: TGTGCCAGCAGACACTTGGAACAGGGCCGCGGCAATGAGCAGTTCTTC. It is translated as CASRHLEQGRGNEQFF. The genes are TRBV7-8 and TRBJ2-1, with D perhaps matching TRBD1 (6 bases). V was trimmed by 6 bases and J by 6 bases, leaving 21 bases between them. The V gene's germline CDR1 is SGHVS and CDR2 FQNEAQ. The CDR3 sequence is 16 residues long.

This clone was counted a single time. The rearrangement uses TRBV5-1 and TRBJ1-2; TRBD1 matches 10 bases. The CDR3 is 15 amino acids. CDR1 is SGHRS and CDR2 is YFSETQ in the germline V gene. V shed 4 bases, J shed 5 bases, and the junction held 8 bases outside the gene matches. Here the CDR3 DNA reads TGCGCCAGCAGCGTATCCGGGACAGGGGAGTATGGCTACACCTTC. Amino acid sequence: CASSVSGTGEYGYTF.

This chain connects TRBV19 to TRBJ2-1; 12 nucleotides line up with TRBD2. This CDR3 spans 16 amino acids. V was clipped by 2 bases and J by 10 bases; unmatched bases: 9. CDR1 is LNHDA and CDR2 is SQIVND in the germline V gene (reference sequence). The CDR3 DNA sequence: TGTGCCAGTAGTATACGGCTAGCGGGGGGGACAGGGGAGCAGTTCTTC. Translating gives CASSIRLAGGTGEQFF.

The chain combines TRBV7-3 with TRBJ2-2; D is ambiguous. V lost 5 bases, J lost 4 bases, and 14 bases lay in between. The CDR3 has 15 amino acids. CDR1 is SGHTA and CDR2 is FQGTGA in the germline V gene. CDR3 protein: CASSPVWGSTGELFF. CDR3 coding DNA: TGTGCCAGCAGCCCAGTGTGGGGTAGCACCGGGGAGCTGTTTTTT.